This TCR beta chain was captured in a study of shared clonotypes between healthy human individuals. Only in-frame clones appear in the TCRdb table, and some are missing; sequencing was by immunoSEQ multiplex PCR. Of millions of clones in the sample, approximately 95% were seen once. All donors were healthy HIV-negative adults lacking recent acute infections or vaccinations. The CD4+ fraction was divided into a CD45RA+ naive subset and a CD45RA-negative memory subset. Notes on this clone: No antigen is known for it.

Study-wide points: Even with large depth, rarefaction showed that sorted-subset sequencing was incomplete.

Per the germline V gene, CDR1 is SGHTA and CDR2 is FQGTGA. The CDR3 covers 13 residues. V was clipped by 5 bases and J by 7 bases, with 14 bases between them. This TCR derives from a man between 18 and 35 years old in good health. Some clones in this sample may be carry-over from other donors' samples. The sequencing sample was made of naive CD4+ T cells from PBMCs. Subset: CD45RA+ positively selected. V and J are TRBV7-3 and TRBJ1-1; TRBD1 is a possible D gene (6 bases). The CDR3 DNA sequence: TGTGCCAGCAGCCAAGCGACAGGTAGTGAAGCTTTCTTT. It codes for CASSQATGSEAFF.